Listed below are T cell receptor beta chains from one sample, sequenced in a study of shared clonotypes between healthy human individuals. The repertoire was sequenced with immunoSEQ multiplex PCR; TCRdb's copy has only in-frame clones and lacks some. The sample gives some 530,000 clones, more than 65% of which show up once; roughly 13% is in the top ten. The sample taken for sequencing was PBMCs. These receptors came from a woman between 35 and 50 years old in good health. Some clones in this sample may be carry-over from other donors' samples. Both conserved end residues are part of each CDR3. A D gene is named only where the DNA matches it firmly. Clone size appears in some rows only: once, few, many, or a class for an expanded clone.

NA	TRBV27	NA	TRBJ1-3	TGTGCCAGCAGTTTATCGCCAGGGCTAAACACCATATATTTT	CASSLSPGLNTIYF
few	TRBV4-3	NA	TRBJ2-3	TGCGCCAGCAGCCAAGATCAACAGGGTGACCACACAGATACGCAGTATTTT	CASSQDQQGDHTDTQYF
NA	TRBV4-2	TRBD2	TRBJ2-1	TGTGCCAGCAGCCAAGCTTTCGTGGGACTAGCGGGAGGAGGGGGCAATGAGCAGTTCTTC	CASSQAFVGLAGGGGNEQFF
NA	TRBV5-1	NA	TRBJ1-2	TGCGCCAGCAAGCGGCAGGGGATCGATGGCTACACCTTC	CASKRQGIDGYTF
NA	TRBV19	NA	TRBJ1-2	TGTGCCAGTACCTCCCGCGGACGGAACTATGGCTACACCTTC	CASTSRGRNYGYTF
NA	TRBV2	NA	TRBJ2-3	TGTGCCAGCAGCCAGCGGAGGCCTAGCACAGATACGCAGTATTTT	CASSQRRPSTDTQYF
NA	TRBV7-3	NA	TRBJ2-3	TGTGCCAGCAGCCCGACCACAGATACGCAGTATTTT	CASSPTTDTQYF
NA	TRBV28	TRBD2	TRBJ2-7	TGTGCCAGCAGTCCCCCGGGACTAGCGGGAGGGAAGCAGTACTTC	CASSPPGLAGGKQYF
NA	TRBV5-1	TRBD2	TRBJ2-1	TGCGCCAGCAGCTTGACTAGCGGCTACAATGAGCAGTTCTTC	CASSLTSGYNEQFF
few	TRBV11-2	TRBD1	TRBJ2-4	TGTGCCAGCAGCATCCGGGACAGCCACATTCAGTACTTC	CASSIRDSHIQYF
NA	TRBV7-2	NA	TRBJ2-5	TGTGCCAGCAGCTTAGATCCAGGACAAGAGACCCAGTACTTC	CASSLDPGQETQYF
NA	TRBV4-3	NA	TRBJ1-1	TGCGCCAGCAGCCAAGATACGGGCGGGGGGGTTCGAACTGAAGCTTTCTTT	CASSQDTGGGVRTEAFF
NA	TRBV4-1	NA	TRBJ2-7	TGCGCCAGCAGCTTAATGACAGGTCCCTACGAGCAGTACTTC	CASSLMTGPYEQYF
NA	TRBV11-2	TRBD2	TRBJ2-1	TGTGCCAGCAGCCTGACTAGCGGGCCGTACAATGAGCAGTTCTTC	CASSLTSGPYNEQFF
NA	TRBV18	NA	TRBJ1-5	TGTGCCAGCTCACCACAGGCAGGAAATAGCAATCAGCCCCAGCATTTT	CASSPQAGNSNQPQHF
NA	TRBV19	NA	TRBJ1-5	TGTGCCAGTAGTATAGATGATTGGGGTCAGCCCCAGCATTTT	CASSIDDWGQPQHF
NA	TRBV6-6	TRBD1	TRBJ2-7	TGTGCCAGCAGTTACCTAGGGGGCCACTACGAGCAGTACTTC	CASSYLGGHYEQYF
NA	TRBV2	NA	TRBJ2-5	TGTGCCAGCAGTGCACAGGGCGTGGGAGAGACCCAGTACTTC	CASSAQGVGETQYF
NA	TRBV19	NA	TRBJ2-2	TGTGCCAGTAGTATAACCGGGGACAACACCGGGGAGCTGTTTTTT	CASSITGDNTGELFF
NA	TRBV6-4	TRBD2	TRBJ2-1	TGTGCCAGCAGTGACTACGTGGGAGGGTCCAATGAGCAGTTCTTC	CASSDYVGGSNEQFF
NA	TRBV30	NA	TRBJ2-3	TGTGCCTGCACAGGAGAGGGAGCAGATACGCAGTATTTT	CACTGEGADTQYF
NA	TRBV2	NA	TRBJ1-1	TGTGCCAGCAAGGACACGGGCGTAACTGCTGAAGCTTTCTTT	CASKDTGVTAEAFF
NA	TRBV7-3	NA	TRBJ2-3	TGTGCCAGCAGCTTACTCCCCACAATGGCAGATACGCAGTATTTT	CASSLLPTMADTQYF
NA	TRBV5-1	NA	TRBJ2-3	TGCGCCAGCAGCTTGGGCGGAAAATACACAGATACGCAGTATTTT	CASSLGGKYTDTQYF
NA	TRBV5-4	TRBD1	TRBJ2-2	TGTGCCAGCAGCAGTCGAGGGGGCGCCGGGGAGCTGTTTTTT	CASSSRGGAGELFF
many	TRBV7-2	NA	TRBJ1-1	TGTGCCAGCAGCCTTCAGAGTAGGGACACTGAAGCTTTCTTT	CASSLQSRDTEAFF
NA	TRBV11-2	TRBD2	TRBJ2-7	TGTGCCAGCAGCTCCTTACTGGGCGGGAGGGCCTACGAGCAGTACTTC	CASSSLLGGRAYEQYF
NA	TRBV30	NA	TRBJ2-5	TGTGCCTGGAGTCTAGCCCCCAGGGAGACCCAGTACTTC	CAWSLAPRETQYF
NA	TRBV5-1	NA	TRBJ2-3	TGCGCCAGCAGCTACCAGGGGATCCCAGATACGCAGTATTTT	CASSYQGIPDTQYF
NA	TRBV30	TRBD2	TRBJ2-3	TGTGCCTGGATTTCGAAGCTAGCGGGAGTAGATACGCAGTATTTT	CAWISKLAGVDTQYF
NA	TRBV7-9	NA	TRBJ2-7	TGTGCCAGCAGCTTGACTTACGAGCAGTACTTC	CASSLTYEQYF
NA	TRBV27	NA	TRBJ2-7	TGTGCCAGCAGTTCGATAGCGGCCTCCTACGAGCAGTACTTC	CASSSIAASYEQYF
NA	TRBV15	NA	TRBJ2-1	TGTGCCACCAGCAGACTAGTCAATGAGCAGTTCTTC	CATSRLVNEQFF
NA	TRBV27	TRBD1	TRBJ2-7	TGTGCCAGCAGTTCTTCCCAGGGGGCCCTCGAGCAGTACTTC	CASSSSQGALEQYF
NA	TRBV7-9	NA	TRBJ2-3	TGTGCCAGCAGCCCCGGGGGCACAGATACGCAGTATTTT	CASSPGGTDTQYF
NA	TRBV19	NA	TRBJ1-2	TGTGCCAGTAGTACCCGGACAAGCCAATATGGCTACACCTTC	CASSTRTSQYGYTF
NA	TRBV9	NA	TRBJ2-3	TGTGCCAGCAGCCCGCAGGGGCGTGCGCAGTATTTT	CASSPQGRAQYF
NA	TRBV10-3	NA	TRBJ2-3	TGTGCCATCAGTACTGCGGATACGCAGTATTTT	CAISTADTQYF
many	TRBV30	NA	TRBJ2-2	TGTGCCGGAATTACAGGCCTGGGCGGTGGAGAGCTGTTTTTT	CAGITGLGGGELFF
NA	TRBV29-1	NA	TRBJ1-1	TGCAGCGTGGACGGTGTCAGCGGCATGAACACTGAAGCTTTCTTT	CSVDGVSGMNTEAFF
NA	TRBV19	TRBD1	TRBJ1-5	TGTGCCAGTAGTAAGGGACAGGGGCTCAATCAGCCCCAGCATTTT	CASSKGQGLNQPQHF
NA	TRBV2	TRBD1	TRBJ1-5	TGTGCCAGCGGGACAGACGACTATAGCAATCAGCCCCAGCATTTT	CASGTDDYSNQPQHF
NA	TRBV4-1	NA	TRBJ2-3	TGCGCCAGCAGCCAAGAGGGCTTGACTAGCACAGATACGCAGTATTTT	CASSQEGLTSTDTQYF
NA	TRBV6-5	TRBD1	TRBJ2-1	TGTGCCAGCAGCTTAAACCGGGACAGGGGGGCTGAGCAGTTCTTC	CASSLNRDRGAEQFF
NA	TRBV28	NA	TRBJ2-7	TGTGCCAGCAGTTCCATGAGGAGCGAGCAGTACTTC	CASSSMRSEQYF
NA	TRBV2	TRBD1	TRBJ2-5	TGTGCCAGCAGTGAAGTCGGACAGGGGGGAGAGACCCAGTACTTC	CASSEVGQGGETQYF
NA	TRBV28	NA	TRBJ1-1	TGTGCCAGCAGAGTACAGGGCCCGAACACTGAAGCTTTCTTT	CASRVQGPNTEAFF
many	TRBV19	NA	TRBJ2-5	TGTGCCAGTAGTATTCCAGCGACGGAGACCCAGTACTTC	CASSIPATETQYF
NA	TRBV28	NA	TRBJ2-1	TGTGCCAGCAGTCCCCGCCTCTACAATGAGCAGTTCTTC	CASSPRLYNEQFF
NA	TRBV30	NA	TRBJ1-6	TGTGCCTCCTCGAGTAATTCACCCCTCCACTTT	CASSSNSPLHF
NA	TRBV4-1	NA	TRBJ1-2	TGCGCCAGCAGCTACTATCAGGGAGTAGGGGGCTACACCTTC	CASSYYQGVGGYTF
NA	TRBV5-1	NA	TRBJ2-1	TGCGCCAGCAGCTTGGGCTTGGCGGCCTACTGGGATGAGCAGTTCTTC	CASSLGLAAYWDEQFF
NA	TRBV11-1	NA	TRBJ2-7	TGTGCCAGCAGCTTTCCGGGAGTGAACGAGCAGTACTTC	CASSFPGVNEQYF
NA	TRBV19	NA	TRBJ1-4	TGTGCCAGTAGTCCACTGACCGAACATCTGTTTTTT	CASSPLTEHLFF
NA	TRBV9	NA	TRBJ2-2	TGTGCCAGCAGCGTATCCCCGAACACCGGGGAGCTGTTTTTT	CASSVSPNTGELFF
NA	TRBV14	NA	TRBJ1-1	TGTGCCAGCAGCCAAGAGGCAAATAGTTACACTGAAGCTTTCTTT	CASSQEANSYTEAFF
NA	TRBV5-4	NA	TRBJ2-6	TGTGCCAGCAGCTTGGGCAGGGGCCTCTTGCGACGGGCCAACGTCCTGACTTTC	CASSLGRGLLRRANVLTF
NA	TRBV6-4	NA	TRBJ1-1	TGTGCCAGCAGTGTCGAAGCGAACACTGAAGCTTTCTTT	CASSVEANTEAFF
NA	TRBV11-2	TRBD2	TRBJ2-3	TGTGCCAGCAGCTTCCTTAGCGGGAGGGCCGGGGATACGCAGTATTTT	CASSFLSGRAGDTQYF
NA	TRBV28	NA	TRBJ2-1	TGTGCCAGCCTAGCGTACAATGAGCAGTTCTTC	CASLAYNEQFF